This T cell receptor beta chain is drawn from a study of blood T cells in healthy people across ages. Study-wide results and limits: Compared with aged donors, long-lived donors showed fewer expanded clones, suggesting selection.

This clonotype was detected only a few times. Its antigen is unidentified. Peripheral blood from each donor was collected in a volume of 8.5 to 10 milliliters. CDR3 length: 14 amino acids. Germline trimming cut 8 bases from V and 5 bases from J; bases unmatched to any gene: 12. A second PCR of 7 to 11 cycles used a sample-barcoded 5' primer and a J-beta primer mix. MiXCR, run by TCRdb on the 5' RACE reads, gives a single entry per CDR3 protein. The table includes approximately 2,000,000 distinct CDR3 sequences, approximately 39% detected once. The sequence was collected from a human donor in good health. Specimen: blood. The chain is built from TRBV12-3 or TRBV12-4 and TRBJ2-7; TRBD1 aligns across 7 bases. The CDR3 DNA reads TGTGCCAGCGGAACCGGGACAGATCCTGACGAGCAGTACTTC. Translated: CASGTGTDPDEQYF.